The TCR beta chain under discussion was sequenced for a study of CDR3 diversity in severe acne. Germline assignment: CDR1 MDHEN and CDR2 SYDVKM. This CDR3 comprises 15 residues. The V and J ends lost 1 base and 1 base respectively, with 11 bases between them. Each CDR3 protein gets one entry after TCRdb re-called the PCR reads with MiXCR. In the table there are about 100,000 distinct CDR3 sequences, roughly half of which are singletons. This sequence was found in a male donor with acne. The rearrangement uses TRBV28 and TRBJ2-7; TRBD2 might be the D (6 bases). Sequenced: blood. The DNA of the CDR3 is TGTGCCAGCAGTTTATATGCGGGAAGATCCTACGAGCAGTACTTC. Protein sequence: CASSLYAGRSYEQYF. Supplemented by reference TRBV28 and TRBJ2-7, the full variable domain reads DVKVTQSSRYLVKRTGEKVFLECVQDMDHENMFWYRQDPGLGLRLIYFSYDVKMKEKGDIPEGYSVSREKKERFSLILESASTNQTSMYLCASSLYAGRSYEQYFGPGTRLTVT.